This is a list of T cell receptor beta chains from one sample in a study of low-dose radiotherapy and immunotherapy resistance in tumors. TCRdb re-derived calls from the reads in MiXCR, one entry per CDR3 protein. This sample has tens of thousands of distinct CDR3 sequences, with roughly a sixth found just once. The source was PBMCs, collected before treatment. The source of these receptors is a male donor with prostate cancer. Both conserved end residues are part of each CDR3. D genes are given only for firm matches. A row's size may be missing; if present it is once, few, many or a size class.

J gene	clone size	V gene	D gene	CDR3 DNA	CDR3 protein
TRBJ2-3	many	TRBV15	TRBD1	TGTGCCACCAGCAGACCGGGACAGTACACAGATACGCAGTATTTT	CATSRPGQYTDTQYF
TRBJ2-7	-	TRBV19	-	TGTGCCAGTAGTATCGATATGGGGCGTTACGAGCAGTACTTC	CASSIDMGRYEQYF
TRBJ2-7	-	TRBV2	-	TGTGCCAGCAGTGAAGGAGGGGCCCGGACCTACGAGCAGTACTTC	CASSEGGARTYEQYF
TRBJ2-7	few	TRBV3-1	-	TGTGCCAGCAGCCGAGCCTCGGGCGAGCAGTACTTC	CASSRASGEQYF
TRBJ1-6	many	TRBV5-5	-	TGTGCCAGCAGCCCTTTATATAATTCACCCCTCCACTTT	CASSPLYNSPLHF
TRBJ2-5	many	TRBV3-1	-	TGTGCCAGCAGCCCCAGTGCGCAAGAGACCCAGTACTTC	CASSPSAQETQYF
TRBJ2-7	few	TRBV20-1	TRBD2	TGCAGTGCTAGAGATCTCGGGGGGGGCCCCTACGAGCAGTACTTC	CSARDLGGGPYEQYF
TRBJ2-1	many	TRBV6-2/TRBV6-3	TRBD2	TGTGCCAGCAGTTACCGGGGCGAAGCGGGGCATGAGCAGTTCTTC	CASSYRGEAGHEQFF
TRBJ2-6	many	TRBV5-1	-	TGCGCCAGCAGCTTGACCACACAATTACGGGGCTCTGGGGCCAACGTCCTGACTTTC	CASSLTTQLRGSGANVLTF
TRBJ2-5	many	TRBV12-3/TRBV12-4	TRBD1	TGTGCCAGCAGTTTCGGTGGACAGGGGGCGAGAGAGACCCAGTACTTC	CASSFGGQGARETQYF
TRBJ1-1	-	TRBV12-3/TRBV12-4	-	TGTGCCAGCAGTTTCACGGAGAACACTGAAGCTTTCTTT	CASSFTENTEAFF
TRBJ1-6	many	TRBV10-2	-	TGCGCCAGCAGGCAGAGTGGTGTTAATTCACCCCTCCACTTT	CASRQSGVNSPLHF
TRBJ1-4	many	TRBV7-9	-	TGTGCCAGCAGCTTATCTTATGGAACTAATGAAAAACTGTTTTTT	CASSLSYGTNEKLFF
TRBJ2-3	many	TRBV11-2	-	TGTGCCAGCAGCTTAATCGGCGGACCCACAGATACGCAGTATTTT	CASSLIGGPTDTQYF
TRBJ2-7	many	TRBV6-2/TRBV6-3	TRBD2	TGTGCCAGCAGTTCGTCGGGACTAGGGCCCTACGAGCAGTACTTC	CASSSSGLGPYEQYF
TRBJ2-7	many	TRBV28	TRBD1	TGTGCCAGCAGTTTACCCGGGACAGAAAGCTACGAGCAGTACTTC	CASSLPGTESYEQYF
TRBJ1-5	-	TRBV3-1	-	TGTGCCAGCAGCCCGAGCAGAGGGACACTAAATCAGCCCCAGCATTTT	CASSPSRGTLNQPQHF
TRBJ2-4	many	TRBV12-3/TRBV12-4	-	TGTGCCAGCAGTCACAGGTTGCGAGTAGCCAAAAACATTCAGTACTTC	CASSHRLRVAKNIQYF
TRBJ1-6	many	TRBV19	-	TGTGCCAGTAGCGGGACGGCGAATTCACCCCTCCACTTT	CASSGTANSPLHF
TRBJ2-7	-	TRBV4-3	-	TGCGCCAGCAGCCCAGACATTGGGGAGCAGTACTTC	CASSPDIGEQYF
TRBJ2-7	many	TRBV6-4	-	TGTGCCAGCAGTGACGTGGTTGCAGACCTCGAGCAGTACTTC	CASSDVVADLEQYF
TRBJ1-1	many	TRBV5-1	-	TGCGCCAGCAGCTACACAGCGAGTACTGAAGCTTTCTTT	CASSYTASTEAFF
TRBJ2-3	many	TRBV24-1	-	TGTGCCACCAGTGATAGTTGGCACTCAGATACGCAGTATTTT	CATSDSWHSDTQYF
TRBJ2-5	many	TRBV10-2	-	TGCGCCAGCAGTGACGGGGCGCACCAAGAGACCCAGTACTTC	CASSDGAHQETQYF
TRBJ2-3	many	TRBV11-2	-	TGTGCCAGCAGCACTGGGACACCCCCGGGAGATACGCAGTATTTT	CASSTGTPPGDTQYF
TRBJ2-5	many	TRBV7-2	TRBD2	TGTGCCAGCAGCTTAGATGTGGGGGGGGAGACCCAGTACTTC	CASSLDVGGETQYF
TRBJ2-4	few	TRBV6-1	-	TGTGCCAGCAGTGAAACCCCCAGTAGGGGGGACATTCAGTACTTC	CASSETPSRGDIQYF
TRBJ2-5	many	TRBV10-3	TRBD1	TGTGCCATCTCAGAGGACAGGGGACAAGAGACCCAGTACTTC	CAISEDRGQETQYF
TRBJ1-4	many	TRBV5-1	-	TGCGCCAGCAGCCGGGCTGGTGGACGGAATGAAAAACTGTTTTTT	CASSRAGGRNEKLFF
TRBJ2-1	many	TRBV7-6	-	TGTGCCAGCAGCCCTCAGTGGGAGGACTACAATGAGCAGTTCTTC	CASSPQWEDYNEQFF
TRBJ2-5	many	TRBV20-1	TRBD2	TGCAGTGCTAGATCGGCGGGCGGGGGGGAGGAGACCCAGTACTTC	CSARSAGGGEETQYF
TRBJ2-1	many	TRBV29-1	TRBD2	TGCAGCGTGGCGGGGGGGGGCAGCGGGGGGGCCGATGAGCAGTTCTTC	CSVAGGGSGGADEQFF
TRBJ1-2	-	TRBV5-5	-	TGTGCCAGCAACAAGAGGGGGAACTATGGCTACACCTTC	CASNKRGNYGYTF
TRBJ2-7	many	TRBV4-2	-	TGTGCCAGCAGCCAAGAACAGGGCCTACCCCGATCCTACGAGCAGTACTTC	CASSQEQGLPRSYEQYF
TRBJ2-3	many	TRBV18	-	TGTGCCAGCTCACCACCGCGAGTTGGAGATACGCAGTATTTT	CASSPPRVGDTQYF
TRBJ2-7	many	TRBV4-1	-	TGCGCCAGCAGCTCCGACCCACGGTACGAGCAGTACTTC	CASSSDPRYEQYF
TRBJ2-1	many	TRBV7-2	-	TGTGCCAGCAGCAGCATAGCCCGGGATCGCAATGAGCAGTTCTTC	CASSSIARDRNEQFF
TRBJ2-2	many	TRBV30	TRBD2	TGTGCCTGGAGAATTGGAGCGGGGGATAACACCGGGGAGCTGTTTTTT	CAWRIGAGDNTGELFF
TRBJ2-3	-	TRBV5-5	-	TGTGCCAGCAGCGGAGGGGCGACAGATACGCAGTATTTT	CASSGGATDTQYF
TRBJ2-1	many	TRBV12-5	-	TGTGCTAGTGGCCCGCCCTTTGAGCAGTTCTTC	CASGPPFEQFF
TRBJ1-1	-	TRBV7-9	TRBD1	TGTGCCATCGACACAGGGGGCAAAATAAAGGGCGCTGAAGCTTTCTTT	CAIDTGGKIKGAEAFF